Below are 3 T cell receptor beta chains sequenced from a single sample in a study of blood T cell repertoires in COVID-19. Only in-frame clones appear in the TCRdb table, and some are missing; sequencing was by immunoSEQ multiplex PCR. The sample has around 60,000 clones; 80% to 90% are singletons. The sample taken for sequencing was peripheral blood. These receptors originate from a man aged 35 to 55 with acute or convalescent COVID-19.

V is TRBV3-1 (or the pseudogene TRBV3-2) and J is TRBJ1-5; TRBD1 aligns across 9 bases. V shed 6 bases and J 1 base; nucleotides not matched to a gene: 7. Germline V lookup: CDR1 LGHDT, CDR2 YNNKEL (reference sequence). The CDR3 is 16 amino acids. CDR3 loop: CASSQQGARSNQPQHF. The DNA for the CDR3 is TGTGCCAGCAGTCAACAGGGGGCTCGGAGCAATCAGCCCCAGCATTTT.

The V gene is TRBV5-1, the J gene TRBJ1-3; D is uncertain. Germline assignment: CDR1 SGHRS and CDR2 YFSETQ. The ends were cut back, 0 bases at V and 8 bases at J, with 9 bases in the middle. The CDR3 has 13 amino acids. The CDR3 region has the DNA TGCGCCAGCAGCTTGGATCATAGAGACACCATATATTTT. Translation: CASSLDHRDTIYF. The variable domain in full, completed from reference TRBV5-1 and TRBJ1-3, reads KAGVTQTPRYLIKTRGQQVTLSCSPISGHRSVSWYQQTPGQGLQFLFEYFSETQRNKGNFPGRFSGRQFSNSRSEMNVSTLELGDSALYLCASSLDHRDTIYFGEGSWLTVV.

The chain uses TRBV30 and TRBJ1-2; D possibly corresponds to TRBD1 (6 bases). Germline V CDR1 and CDR2: GTSNPN, SVGIG (reference sequence). V shed 3 bases and J shed 2 bases, with 10 bases lying between them. The CDR3 totals 13 residues. The CDR3 region has the DNA TGTGCCTGGAGGAACAGGGAAAACTATGGCTACACCTTC. Its protein is CAWRNRENYGYTF.